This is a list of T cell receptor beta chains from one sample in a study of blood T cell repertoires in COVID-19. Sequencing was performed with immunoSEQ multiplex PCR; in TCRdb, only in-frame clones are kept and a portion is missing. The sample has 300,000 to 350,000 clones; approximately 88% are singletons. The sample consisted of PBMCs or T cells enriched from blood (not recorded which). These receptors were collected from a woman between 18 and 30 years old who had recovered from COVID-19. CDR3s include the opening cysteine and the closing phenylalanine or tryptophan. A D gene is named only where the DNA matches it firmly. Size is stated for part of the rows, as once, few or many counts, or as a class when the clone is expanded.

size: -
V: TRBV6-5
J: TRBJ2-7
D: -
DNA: TGTGCCAGCAGTCCCCTGGCAGGTGGGCAGTACTTC
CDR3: CASSPLAGGQYF

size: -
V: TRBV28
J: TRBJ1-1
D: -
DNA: TGTGCCAGCAGTTCTCCGGGACATCCTACTGAAGCTTTCTTT
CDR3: CASSSPGHPTEAFF

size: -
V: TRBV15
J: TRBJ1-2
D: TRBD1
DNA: TGTGCCACCAGCAAACAGGGACAGGCAACGAACTATGGCTACACCTTC
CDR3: CATSKQGQATNYGYTF

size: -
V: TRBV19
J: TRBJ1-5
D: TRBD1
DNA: TGTGCCAGTGCCGGGACAGGGCAAAATCCCCAGCATTTT
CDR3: CASAGTGQNPQHF

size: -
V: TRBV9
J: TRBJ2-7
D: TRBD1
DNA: TGTGCCAGCAGCACAGGGACAGAGGAGATTGTGGAGCAGTACTTC
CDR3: CASSTGTEEIVEQYF

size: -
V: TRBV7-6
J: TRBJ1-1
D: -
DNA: TGTGCCAGCAGCTTATCAAGCAGGCTCAAGGACACTGAAGCTTTCTTT
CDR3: CASSLSSRLKDTEAFF

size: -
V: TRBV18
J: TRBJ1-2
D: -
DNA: TGTGCCAGCTCACCACAAAAGTCCCGGGACATTAGTGGCTACACCTTC
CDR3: CASSPQKSRDISGYTF

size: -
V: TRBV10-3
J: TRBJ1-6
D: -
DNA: TGTGCCATCAGTGATGAATGGGGGGGAAGTTCACCCCTCCACTTT
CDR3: CAISDEWGGSSPLHF

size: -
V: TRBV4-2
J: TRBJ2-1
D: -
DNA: TGTGCCAGCAGCCAAGATACGGGGTCTAGAATACTGTTCTTC
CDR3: CASSQDTGSRILFF

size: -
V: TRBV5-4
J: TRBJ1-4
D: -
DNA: TGTGCCAGCAGCTTGGCGGGGAGGGGCGAAGAAAAACTGTTTTTT
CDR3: CASSLAGRGEEKLFF

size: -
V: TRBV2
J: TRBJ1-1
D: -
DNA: TGTGCCAGCCGGCGACAGACCATGAACACTGAAGCTTTCTTT
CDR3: CASRRQTMNTEAFF

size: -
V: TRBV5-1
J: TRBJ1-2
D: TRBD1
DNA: TGCGCCAGCAGCTTGGCCCTGGACAGGCGGGTGAATGGCTACACCTTC
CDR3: CASSLALDRRVNGYTF

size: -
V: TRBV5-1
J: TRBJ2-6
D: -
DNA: TGCGCCAGCAGCTTGCAGGGGCCGGTTCCATCTGGGGCCAACGTCCTGACTTTC
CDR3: CASSLQGPVPSGANVLTF

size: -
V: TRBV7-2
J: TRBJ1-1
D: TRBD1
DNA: TGTGCCAGCAGCTATGGGACAGTTAACACTGAAGCTTTCTTT
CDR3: CASSYGTVNTEAFF

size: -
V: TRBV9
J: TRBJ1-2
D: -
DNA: TGTGCCAGCAGCGTAGCCCCTACCAACTATGGCTACACCTTC
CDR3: CASSVAPTNYGYTF

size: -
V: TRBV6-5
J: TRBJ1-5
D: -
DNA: TGTGCCAGCGGGCTTACAGGCCCCGAGCATTTT
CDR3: CASGLTGPEHF

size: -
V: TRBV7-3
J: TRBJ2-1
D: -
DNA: TGTGCCAGCAGCCCCCAGGGGAACAATGAGCAGTTCTTC
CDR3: CASSPQGNNEQFF

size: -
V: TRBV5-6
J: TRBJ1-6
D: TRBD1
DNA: TGTGCCAGCAGCCCAGACAGGGGGCTATCGCCCCTCCACTTT
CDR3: CASSPDRGLSPLHF

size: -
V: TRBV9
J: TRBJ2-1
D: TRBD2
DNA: TGTGCCAGCAGCGTGACTAGCGGGGGATTGGGTGCCTACAATGAGCAGTTCTTC
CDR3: CASSVTSGGLGAYNEQFF

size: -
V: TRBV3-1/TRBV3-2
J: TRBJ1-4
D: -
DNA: TGTGCCAGCAGCCAAGATCGCGGGTTCGGTGAAAAACTGTTTTTT
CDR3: CASSQDRGFGEKLFF

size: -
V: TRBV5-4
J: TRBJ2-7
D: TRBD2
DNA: TGTGCCAGCTCGGGGGGTCTGAGGACCTACGAGCAGTACTTC
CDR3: CASSGGLRTYEQYF

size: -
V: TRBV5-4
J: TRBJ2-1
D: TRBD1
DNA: TGTGCCAGCAGCCGGGGACAGGGGGCGATGGTCTACAATGAGCAGTTCTTC
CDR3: CASSRGQGAMVYNEQFF

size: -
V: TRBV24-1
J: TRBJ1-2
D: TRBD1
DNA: TGTGCCACGGGGCGGACAGGGAGTTATGGCTACACCTTC
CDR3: CATGRTGSYGYTF

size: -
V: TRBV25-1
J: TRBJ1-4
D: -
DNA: TGTGCCAGCAGGGAGCCTGCAACTAATGAAAAACTGTTTTTT
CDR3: CASREPATNEKLFF

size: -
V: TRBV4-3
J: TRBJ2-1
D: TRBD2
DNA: TGCGCCAGCGGACTCGGGAGGCTGGGGTACAATGAGCAGTTCTTC
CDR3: CASGLGRLGYNEQFF

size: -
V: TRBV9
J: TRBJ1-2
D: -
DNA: TGTGCCAGCAGCCCCCGCAGGGCAGGAAAAAAGGTGAACTATGGCTACACCTTC
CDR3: CASSPRRAGKKVNYGYTF

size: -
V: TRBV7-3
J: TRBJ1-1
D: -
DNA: TGTGCCAGCAGCTTAGCAGGGGTGACTGAAGCTTTCTTT
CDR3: CASSLAGVTEAFF

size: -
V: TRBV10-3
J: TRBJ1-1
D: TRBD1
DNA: TGTGCCATCACAAGCGACAGGGGGAGAATATCGGTAGCTTTCTTT
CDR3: CAITSDRGRISVAFF

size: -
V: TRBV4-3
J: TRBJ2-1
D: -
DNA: TGCGCCAGCAGCCAACCGGGGGACAGAAATGAGCAGTTCTTC
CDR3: CASSQPGDRNEQFF

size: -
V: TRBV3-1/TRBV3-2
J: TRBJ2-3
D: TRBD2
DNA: TGTGCCAGCAGCCATTGGCTAGCGGGGGGGAGCACAGATACGCAGTATTTT
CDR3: CASSHWLAGGSTDTQYF

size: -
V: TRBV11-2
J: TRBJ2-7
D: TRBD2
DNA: TGTGCCAGCACAAGCGGGGCCGACTACGAGCAGTACTTC
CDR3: CASTSGADYEQYF

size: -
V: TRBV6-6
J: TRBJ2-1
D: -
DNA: TGTGCCAGCAGTTATGGTGGGACTTCCAATGAGCAGTTCTTC
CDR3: CASSYGGTSNEQFF

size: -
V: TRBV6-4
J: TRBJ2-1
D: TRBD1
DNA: TGTGCCAGCAGCGCAGGGGGCCCTCAGAGGGGTGAGCAGTTCTTC
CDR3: CASSAGGPQRGEQFF

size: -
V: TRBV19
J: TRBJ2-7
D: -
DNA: TGTGCCAGTACGGCAGGGGATTACGAGCAGTACTTC
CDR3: CASTAGDYEQYF

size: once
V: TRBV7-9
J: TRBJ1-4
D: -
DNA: TGTGCCAGCAGCTTAGCTTTGCAGGACACAACTAATGAAAAACTGTTTTTT
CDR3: CASSLALQDTTNEKLFF

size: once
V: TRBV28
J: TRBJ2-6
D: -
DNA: TGTGCCAGCAGTTTACCCGCACAGGGCTCTGGGGCCAACGTCCTGACTTTC
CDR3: CASSLPAQGSGANVLTF

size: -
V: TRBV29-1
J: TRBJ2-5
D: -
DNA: TGCAGCGTTGAAGTGATGTGGGCAGGGGGGCTCCAAGAGACCCAGTACTTC
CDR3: CSVEVMWAGGLQETQYF

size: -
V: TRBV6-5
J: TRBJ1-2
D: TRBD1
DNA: TGTGCCAGCAGTTCAGGGGGCTTGGACTATGGCTACACCTTC
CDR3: CASSSGGLDYGYTF

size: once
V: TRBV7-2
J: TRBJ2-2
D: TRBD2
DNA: TGTGCCAGCAGCTTAGGACGGGCGGGAGACACCGGGGAGCTGTTTTTT
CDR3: CASSLGRAGDTGELFF

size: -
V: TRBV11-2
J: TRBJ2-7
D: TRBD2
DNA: TGTGCCAGCAGCCAAACTAGCGGGAGTGTGTACTTC
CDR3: CASSQTSGSVYF

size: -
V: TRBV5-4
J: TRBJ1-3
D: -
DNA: TGTGCCAGCAGCTTAGACGCAGGGGCAAGAAACACCATATATTTT
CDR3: CASSLDAGARNTIYF

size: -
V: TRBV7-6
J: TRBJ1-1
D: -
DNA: TGTGCCAGCAGCTTAGTCCCGGGGAACACTGAAGCTTTCTTT
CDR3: CASSLVPGNTEAFF

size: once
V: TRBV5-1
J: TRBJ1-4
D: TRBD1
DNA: TGCGCCAGCAGCGTGACGGGACAGGAATATGAAAAACTGTTTTTT
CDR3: CASSVTGQEYEKLFF

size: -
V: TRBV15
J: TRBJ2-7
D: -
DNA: TGTGCCACCAGCAGATCGGACATCTACGAGCAGTACTTC
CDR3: CATSRSDIYEQYF